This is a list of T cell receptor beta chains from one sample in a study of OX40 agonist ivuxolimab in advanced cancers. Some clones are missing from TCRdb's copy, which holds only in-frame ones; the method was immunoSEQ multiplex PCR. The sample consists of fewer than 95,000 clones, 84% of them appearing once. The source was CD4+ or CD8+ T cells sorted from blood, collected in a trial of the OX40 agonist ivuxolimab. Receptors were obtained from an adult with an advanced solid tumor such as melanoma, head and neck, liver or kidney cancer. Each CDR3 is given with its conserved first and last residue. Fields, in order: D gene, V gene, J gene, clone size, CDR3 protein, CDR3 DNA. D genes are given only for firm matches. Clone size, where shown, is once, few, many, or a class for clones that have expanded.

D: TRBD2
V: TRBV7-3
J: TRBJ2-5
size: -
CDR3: CASSSTSGREETQYF
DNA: TGTGCCAGCAGCTCCACTAGCGGGAGGGAGGAGACCCAGTACTTC

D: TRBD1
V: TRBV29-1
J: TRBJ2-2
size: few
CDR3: CSAGQGLNTGELFF
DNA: TGCAGCGCTGGACAGGGCTTGAACACCGGGGAGCTGTTTTTT

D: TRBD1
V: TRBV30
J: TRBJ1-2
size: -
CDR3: CALNSEGQVRGYTF
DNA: TGTGCCCTAAACAGCGAGGGACAGGTACGAGGCTACACCTTC

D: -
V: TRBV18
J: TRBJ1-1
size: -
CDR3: CASSPPGTENTEAFF
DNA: TGTGCCAGCTCACCACCTGGGACGGAGAACACTGAAGCTTTCTTT

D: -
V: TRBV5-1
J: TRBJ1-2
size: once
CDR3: CASSTDSSYGYTF
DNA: TGCGCCAGCAGCACGGACAGTAGCTATGGCTACACCTTC

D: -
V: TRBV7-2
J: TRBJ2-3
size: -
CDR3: CASSPRGSDTQYF
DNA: TGTGCCAGCAGCCCTAGGGGATCAGATACGCAGTATTTT

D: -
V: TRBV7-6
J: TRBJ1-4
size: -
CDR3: CASSPGVANEKLFF
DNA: TGTGCCAGCAGCCCGGGGGTGGCTAATGAAAAACTGTTTTTT

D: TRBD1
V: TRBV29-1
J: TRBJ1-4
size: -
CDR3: CSVQKGGQREKLFF
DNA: TGCAGCGTTCAAAAAGGGGGACAGCGCGAAAAACTGTTTTTT

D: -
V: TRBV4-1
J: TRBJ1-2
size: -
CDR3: CASSQDRGRDYGYTF
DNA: TGCGCCAGCAGCCAAGATCGGGGACGGGACTATGGCTACACCTTC

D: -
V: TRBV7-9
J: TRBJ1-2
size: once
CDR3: CASSLTGIDYGYTF
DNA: TGTGCCAGCAGCTTAACAGGAATTGACTATGGCTACACCTTC

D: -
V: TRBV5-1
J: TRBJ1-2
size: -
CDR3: CASSLTRDPNYGYTF
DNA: TGCGCCAGCAGCTTGACGAGGGACCCTAACTATGGCTACACCTTC

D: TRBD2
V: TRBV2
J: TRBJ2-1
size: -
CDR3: CASSGTSLAGGAYNEQFF
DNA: TGTGCCAGCAGTGGAACTAGTCTAGCGGGAGGGGCTTACAATGAGCAGTTCTTC

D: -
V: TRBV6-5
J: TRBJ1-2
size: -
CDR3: CASSSLTTFYGYTF
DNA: TGTGCCAGCAGTTCTCTTACGACGTTCTATGGCTACACCTTC

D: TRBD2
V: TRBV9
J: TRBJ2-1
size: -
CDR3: CASSETSGGDSYNEQFF
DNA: TGTGCCAGCAGCGAGACTAGCGGGGGGGACTCCTACAATGAGCAGTTCTTC

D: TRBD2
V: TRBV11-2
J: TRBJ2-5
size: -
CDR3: CASRRLAGDQETQYF
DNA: TGTGCCAGCAGAAGACTAGCGGGAGACCAAGAGACCCAGTACTTC

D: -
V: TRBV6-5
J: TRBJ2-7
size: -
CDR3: CASSDAYEQYF
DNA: TGTGCCAGCAGCGACGCCTACGAGCAGTACTTC

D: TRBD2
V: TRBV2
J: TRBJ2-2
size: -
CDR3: CASSRSGGFLIGGELFF
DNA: TGTGCCAGCAGTAGGAGCGGGGGGTTCCTAATAGGCGGGGAGCTGTTTTTT

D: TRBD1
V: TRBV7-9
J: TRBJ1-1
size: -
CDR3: CASSVGQGTEAFF
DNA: TGTGCCAGCAGCGTAGGACAGGGGACCGAAGCTTTCTTT

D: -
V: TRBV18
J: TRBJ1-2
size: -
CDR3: CASSLTGTLDSGYTF
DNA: TGTGCCAGCTCTCTTACCGGGACGCTAGATAGTGGCTACACCTTC

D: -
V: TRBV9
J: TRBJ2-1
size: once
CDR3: CASSVTSNSYNEQFF
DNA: TGTGCCAGCAGCGTCACTAGCAATTCCTACAATGAGCAGTTCTTC

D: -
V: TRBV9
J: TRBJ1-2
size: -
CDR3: CASSVGQEQYGYTF
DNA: TGTGCCAGCAGCGTAGGACAGGAGCAATATGGCTACACCTTC

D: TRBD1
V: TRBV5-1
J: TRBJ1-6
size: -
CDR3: CASSPDRGYSPLHF
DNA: TGCGCCAGCAGCCCGGACAGGGGGTATTCACCCCTCCACTTT

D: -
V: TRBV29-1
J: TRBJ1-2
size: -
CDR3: CSVERRGAHYGYTF
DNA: TGCAGCGTTGAAAGGCGGGGGGCTCACTATGGCTACACCTTC

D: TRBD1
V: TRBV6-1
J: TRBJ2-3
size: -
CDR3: CASRGTGASADTQYF
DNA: TGTGCCAGCAGAGGGACAGGGGCCTCAGCAGATACGCAGTATTTT

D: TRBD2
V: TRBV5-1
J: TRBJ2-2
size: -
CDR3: CASSLWEGQYGGELFF
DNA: TGCGCCAGCAGCTTGTGGGAGGGCCAATATGGCGGGGAGCTGTTTTTT